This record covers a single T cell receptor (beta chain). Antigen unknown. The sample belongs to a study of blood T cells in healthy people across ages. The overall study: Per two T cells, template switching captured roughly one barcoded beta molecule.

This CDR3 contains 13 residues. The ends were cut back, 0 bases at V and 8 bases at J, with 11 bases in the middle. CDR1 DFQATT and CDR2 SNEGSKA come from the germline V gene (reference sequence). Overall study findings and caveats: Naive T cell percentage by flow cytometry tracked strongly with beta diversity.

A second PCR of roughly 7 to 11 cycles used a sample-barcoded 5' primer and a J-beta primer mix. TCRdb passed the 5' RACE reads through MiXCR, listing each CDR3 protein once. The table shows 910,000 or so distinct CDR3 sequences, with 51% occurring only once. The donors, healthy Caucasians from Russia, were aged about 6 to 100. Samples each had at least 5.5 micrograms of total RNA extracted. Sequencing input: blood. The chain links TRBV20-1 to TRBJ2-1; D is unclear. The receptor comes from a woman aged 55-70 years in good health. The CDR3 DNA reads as TGCAGTGCTAGAGATCGGCCGATGGATGAGCAGTTCTTC. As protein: CSARDRPMDEQFF.